The 19 T cell receptor beta chains below all came from one sample that was sequenced in a study of identical twins. TCRdb passed the 5' RACE reads through MiXCR, listing each CDR3 protein once. Of 640,000 or so distinct CDR3 sequences in the sample, 6% to 6.5% are singletons; the top ten hold roughly 2%. The sample taken for sequencing was naive T cells sorted from blood. The receptors derive from a young man in good health.

This clonotype was detected a few times. The chain carries TRBV12-3 or TRBV12-4 and TRBJ2-1; D gene unclear. Trimming cost V 8 bases and J 4 bases, with 12 bases left between them. The CDR3 loop spans 13 amino acids. CDR3 bases: TGTGCCAGCGTCTCCGGTCCATACAATGAGCAGTTCTTC. Translated, it gives CASVSGPYNEQFF.

This clonotype was seen ten or more times. The rearrangement links TRBV20-1 to TRBJ2-5; the match to TRBD2 covers 8 bases. Trimming removed 2 bases from V and 2 bases from J; junction bases left unmatched: 7. This CDR3 has 15 amino acids. Germline CDR1 is DFQATT and CDR2 is SNEGSKA (reference sequence). In DNA form, the CDR3 reads TGCAGTGCTAGATCAAATCAGCGGGGGCAAGAGACCCAGTACTTC. Amino acid sequence: CSARSNQRGQETQYF.

The chain combines TRBV5-1 with TRBJ2-7; 9 bases match TRBD1. V shed 0 bases and J 0 bases; nucleotides not matched to a gene: 7. Germline V gives CDR1 SGHRS, CDR2 YFSETQ. This CDR3 is 17 amino acids long. Here the CDR3 reads CASSLVQGALDSYEQYF. The DNA of the CDR3 is TGCGCCAGCAGCTTGGTACAGGGGGCGCTGGACTCCTACGAGCAGTACTTC.

This clonotype was found many times. V usage is TRBV20-1 and J usage is TRBJ2-3, with 7 nucleotides matching TRBD1. The CDR3 is 14 residues long. The germline gives CDR1 DFQATT, CDR2 SNEGSKA (reference sequence). V was pared by 0 bases and J by 2 bases, with 2 bases of the junction left unmatched. The CDR3 sequence: CSARDQGVTDTQYF. The DNA of the CDR3 is TGCAGTGCTAGAGATCAGGGGGTCACAGATACGCAGTATTTT.

This clonotype was seen repeatedly, ten times or more. CDR3 nucleotide sequence: TGCAGTGCCGCGGAGGGGAACTATGGCTACACCTTC. Translated, it gives CSAAEGNYGYTF. The chain links TRBV20-1 to TRBJ1-2; maybe TRBD1 (5 bases). The CDR3 runs 12 residues. Germline V CDR1 and CDR2: DFQATT, SNEGSKA (reference sequence). V dropped 6 bases and J dropped 2 bases, with 10 bases sitting between them.

In its sample, this clonotype was seen a few times. The V gene is TRBV20-1, the J gene TRBJ2-7; D remains unclear. The CDR3 length is 15 residues. Trimming pared 0 bases from V and 0 bases from J, leaving 12 bases between. CDR1 DFQATT and CDR2 SNEGSKA come from the germline V gene (reference sequence). The DNA of the CDR3 is TGCAGTGCTAGAGATCAAGGCAGCAGCTCCTACGAGCAGTACTTC. Its translation: CSARDQGSSSYEQYF.

Concerning this clonotype itself: This may stem from a read error, because a much larger clone lies one nucleotide away. J is TRBJ1-3 and V is TRBV11-2, with D possibly matching TRBD1 (6 bases). Trimming removed 5 bases at V and 0 bases at J, with 11 bases between. CDR3 size: 15 residues. CDR1 SGHAT and CDR2 FQNNGV come from the germline V gene. The CDR3 coding sequence is TGTGCCAGCAGCCCGGACAGCATCTCTGGAAACACCATATATTTT. This codes for CASSPDSISGNTIYF.

This clonotype appeared many times. The chain uses TRBV12-3 or TRBV12-4 and TRBJ2-5; D is unresolved. Between the trimmed V and J ends, which lost 7 bases and 4 bases, there was a span of 7 bases. The CDR3 is 11 residues long. Here the CDR3 reads CASTSGETQYF. In nucleotides, the CDR3 is TGTGCCAGCACCTCGGGAGAGACCCAGTACTTC.

This clonotype has at least ten counts. The rearrangement links TRBV12-3 or TRBV12-4 to TRBJ1-1; TRBD1 matches at 11 bases. This CDR3 is built from 14 residues. Unmatched junction bases numbered 3, after V lost 5 bases and J lost 4 bases. The DNA for the CDR3 is TGTGCCAGCAGTGCCGGGACAGGGGGCACTGAAGCTTTCTTT. Residues: CASSAGTGGTEAFF.

This clonotype was counted many times. V usage is TRBV12-3 or TRBV12-4 and J usage is TRBJ2-5; no reliable D call. This CDR3 contains 13 residues. The V and J ends lost 6 bases and 1 base respectively, with 9 bases between them. CDR3 sequence reads: CASSGRFQETQYF. The CDR3 bases are TGTGCCAGCAGCGGACGGTTCCAAGAGACCCAGTACTTC.

The V gene is TRBV5-1, the J gene TRBJ1-4; D might be TRBD1 (6 bases). The CDR3 is 18 residues long. Germline lookup yields CDR1 SGHRS and CDR2 YFSETQ. Trimming left V 0 bases short and J 4 bases short, with 19 bases between. CDR3 loop: CASSLAGAGGLGNEKLFF. CDR3 sequence (DNA): TGCGCCAGCAGCTTGGCCGGGGCTGGGGGGCTGGGTAATGAAAAACTGTTTTTT. Combining the CDR3 with reference TRBV5-1 and TRBJ1-4 gives the whole variable domain KAGVTQTPRYLIKTRGQQVTLSCSPISGHRSVSWYQQTPGQGLQFLFEYFSETQRNKGNFPGRFSGRQFSNSRSEMNVSTLELGDSALYLCASSLAGAGGLGNEKLFFGSGTQLSVL.

This clonotype was detected many times. The chain joins TRBV28 to TRBJ2-7; D is tentatively TRBD1 or TRBD2 (5 bases each). From germline, CDR1 is MDHEN and CDR2 SYDVKM. Trimming removed 3 bases at V and 5 bases at J, with 17 bases between. The CDR3 extends over 15 amino acids. CDR3 DNA: TGTGCCAGCAGTTTCCCCGGGGCACGGCAAAACGAGCAGTACTTC. Residues: CASSFPGARQNEQYF.

There are many counts of this clonotype. This chain connects TRBV29-1 to TRBJ2-1; 12 nucleotides agree with TRBD2. The CDR3 covers 13 residues. Germline V lookup: CDR1 SQVTM, CDR2 ANQGSEA. V gave up 5 bases and J gave up 8 bases; unmatched junction bases: 4. The CDR3: CSVLAGGPYEQFF. The DNA of the CDR3 is TGCAGCGTTCTAGCGGGAGGGCCCTATGAGCAGTTCTTC.

This clonotype has a count of ten or more. The chain is built from TRBV25-1 and TRBJ1-4, with TRBD1 matching over 7 bases. CDR1 and CDR2 from the germline V gene are MGHDK and SYGVNS. The CDR3 is 15 amino acids. With V trimmed by 4 bases and J by 3 bases, 5 bases remained unmatched. CDR3 sequence reads: CASSVRDRSNEKLFF. The CDR3 bases are TGTGCCAGCAGTGTCCGGGACAGATCTAATGAAAAACTGTTTTTT.

The chain carries TRBV6-5 and TRBJ2-1, with 8 bases fitting TRBD2. CDR1 and CDR2 (germline): MNHEY, SVGAGI. The CDR3 consists of 17 residues. The V and J ends lost 0 bases and 4 bases, in that order; junction bases with no gene match: 8. CDR3 loop: CASSYSTSGRSYNEQFF. Written as DNA, the CDR3 is TGTGCCAGCAGTTACTCCACGAGCGGGAGATCGTACAATGAGCAGTTCTTC.

The V call is TRBV15, the J call TRBJ2-5, with D tentatively TRBD2 (6 bases). The germline V gene encodes CDR1 LNHNV and CDR2 YYDKDF (reference sequence). V lost 0 bases and J 6 bases, leaving 14 bases between the germline ends. The CDR3 is made up of 15 amino acids. For the CDR3, the DNA is TGTGCCACCAGCAGAGAGGGGAGGAGTTGGCAGACCCAGTACTTC. Its protein product is CATSREGRSWQTQYF. The whole variable domain, filled in from reference TRBV15 and TRBJ2-5, reads DAMVIQNPRYQVTQFGKPVTLSCSQTLNHNVMYWYQQKSSQAPKLLFHYYDKDFNNEADTPDNFQSRRPNTSFCFLDIRSPGLGDTAMYLCATSREGRSWQTQYFGPGTRLLVL.

This clonotype has just a few counts. This rearrangement joins TRBV4-1 to TRBJ1-1; 12 bases agree with TRBD1. J was trimmed by 5 bases and V by 0 bases; bases with no gene match: 7. CDR3 size: 17 residues. Per germline, CDR1 MGHRA and CDR2 YSYEKL. DNA of the CDR3: TGCGCCAGCAGCCAAGAGGCGGGACAGGGGGCGATTACTGAAGCTTTCTTT. This encodes CASSQEAGQGAITEAFF.

In this sample, this clonotype turned up many times. The chain couples TRBV12-3 or TRBV12-4 to TRBJ1-3, with D uncertain. The CDR3 is 15 amino acids. V lost 7 bases and J 3 bases, leaving 16 bases between the germline ends. CDR3 loop: CASTSSGEYGNTIYF. The CDR3 DNA sequence: TGTGCCAGCACCAGTTCCGGGGAGTATGGAAACACCATATATTTT.

This chain joins TRBV2 and TRBJ2-3; D not resolved. The CDR3 totals 15 residues. The V end was cut by 4 bases, the J end by 2 bases, with 13 bases between. Germline CDR1 and CDR2: SNHLY and FYNNEI. Written as DNA, the CDR3 is TGTGCCAGCAGTGTAGGTGGGATCTCCACAGATACGCAGTATTTT. Translating gives CASSVGGISTDTQYF.